The rows below give T cell receptor beta chains drawn from one sample of a study of T-cell memory formation after mild COVID-19. Using its own MiXCR run on the 5' RACE reads, TCRdb lists one record per CDR3 protein. In the table there are about 250,000 distinct CDR3 sequences, over 15% of which are singletons. The sample was PBMCs or a T cell subset sorted from them (not recorded which). The receptors originated from an adult woman who had mild COVID-19 (a few samples of this study predate the infection). Cell type and time point are not known. Each CDR3 is given with its conserved first and last residue. A D gene is named only where the DNA matches it firmly. For some rows the clone size is stated as once, few or many, or as a class when expanded; others skip it.

j_gene | d_gene | abundance | v_gene | CDR3nt | CDR3aa
TRBJ1-1 | - | - | TRBV30 | TGTGCCTGGAGTGCGGGGCCGGGCACTGAAGCTTTCTTT | CAWSAGPGTEAFF
TRBJ2-5 | TRBD2 | - | TRBV7-6 | TGTGCCAGCAGCCCGACTAGCGGGAGACAAGAGACCCAGTACTTC | CASSPTSGRQETQYF
TRBJ1-1 | - | many | TRBV14 | TGTGCCAGCAGCCAAGACGGTTGGGAAAACACTGAAGCTTTCTTT | CASSQDGWENTEAFF
TRBJ2-7 | - | - | TRBV2 | TGTGCCAGCAGTGCAACACGGTCCTACGAGCAGTACTTC | CASSATRSYEQYF
TRBJ2-7 | - | many | TRBV28 | TGTGCCAGTAGAGCCACAGGGATTACCTACGAGCAGTACTTC | CASRATGITYEQYF
TRBJ2-2 | - | few | TRBV19 | TGTGCCAGTAGAGCCAAAGGGTCCACCGGGGAGCTGTTTTTT | CASRAKGSTGELFF
TRBJ1-5 | - | - | TRBV6-6 | TGTGCCAGCAGCCAGCGTCAGGGCAATCAGCCCCAGCATTTT | CASSQRQGNQPQHF
TRBJ2-1 | - | few | TRBV7-9 | TGTGCCAGCAGCTTAGCATTGGCGTCAGCCTACAATGAGCAGTTCTTC | CASSLALASAYNEQFF
TRBJ1-4 | TRBD1 | - | TRBV18 | TGTGCCAGCTCACACGGGACAGAAGAAAAACTGTTTTTT | CASSHGTEEKLFF
TRBJ2-1 | - | - | TRBV9 | TGTGCCAGCCTACCGCCCGGAAATGAGCAGTTCTTC | CASLPPGNEQFF
TRBJ1-5 | - | few | TRBV6-1 | TGTGCCAGCAGTGAAGACAGGGCGAGCAATCAGCCCCAGCATTTT | CASSEDRASNQPQHF
TRBJ2-1 | TRBD1 | few | TRBV5-1 | TGCGCCAGCAGCTTTACAGGGGCCGAATACAATGAGCAGTTCTTC | CASSFTGAEYNEQFF
TRBJ2-3 | - | few | TRBV20-1 | TGCAGTGCTGACTCCCGCACAGATACGCAGTATTTT | CSADSRTDTQYF
TRBJ1-1 | TRBD1 | few | TRBV5-1 | TGCGCCAGCAGCGCTCAGGGACAGCTGATGAACACTGAAGCTTTCTTT | CASSAQGQLMNTEAFF
TRBJ2-7 | TRBD1 | - | TRBV18 | TGTGCCAGCTCACCCTGGTCCGGGACAGGGGCGATCCGCTACGAGCAGTACTTC | CASSPWSGTGAIRYEQYF
TRBJ2-3 | TRBD2 | many | TRBV7-2 | TGTGCCAGCAAACTCGGGGGGAGCACAGATACGCAGTATTTT | CASKLGGSTDTQYF
TRBJ1-1 | - | - | TRBV12-3/TRBV12-4 | TGTGCCAGCAGTTTAGGGGGCAGGAGCACTGAAGCTTTCTTT | CASSLGGRSTEAFF
TRBJ1-3 | - | many | TRBV3-1 | TGTGCCAGCAGCCACGATGCCACAGCAGCCTCTGGAAACACCATATATTTT | CASSHDATAASGNTIYF
TRBJ2-1 | TRBD1 | few | TRBV4-1 | TGCGCCAGCAGCCAAGTAGCCGGGACAGGCCACCAGTTCTTC | CASSQVAGTGHQFF
TRBJ2-5 | TRBD2 | - | TRBV12-3/TRBV12-4 | TGTGCCAGCAGTCCCACGGGAGGGATGGAGACCCAGTACTTC | CASSPTGGMETQYF
TRBJ1-1 | - | - | TRBV6-6 | TGTGCCAGCAGTGACCCCCGTAAGGGTGAAGCTTTCTTT | CASSDPRKGEAFF
TRBJ1-2 | - | few | TRBV19 | TGTGCCAGTAGTGCGGGACTAAGCTATGGCTACACCTTC | CASSAGLSYGYTF
TRBJ2-3 | TRBD1 | few | TRBV2 | TGTGCCGCCCTGTCAGGGGGAGCCCCGTCGGTCGGTACGCAGTATTTT | CAALSGGAPSVGTQYF
TRBJ2-3 | - | few | TRBV20-1 | TGCAGTGCTAATCAGCCCGGGACTAGCACAGATACGCAGTATTTT | CSANQPGTSTDTQYF
TRBJ2-5 | - | - | TRBV4-2 | TGTGCCAGCAGCCAAGCCAGTGGAGTTGTCGAGACCCAGTACTTC | CASSQASGVVETQYF
TRBJ2-1 | TRBD2 | few | TRBV20-1 | TGCAGTGCTACCGGGACTAGGGGCAATGAGCAGTTCTTC | CSATGTRGNEQFF
TRBJ2-7 | TRBD2 | few | TRBV10-3 | TGTGCCATCAGTGGGACTAGCGGACACTACGAGCAGTACTTC | CAISGTSGHYEQYF
TRBJ2-3 | - | few | TRBV6-2/TRBV6-3 | TGTGCCAGCAGTTACGCCCCGGGACTCCCGACTAGCACAGATACGCAGTATTTT | CASSYAPGLPTSTDTQYF
TRBJ1-6 | - | many | TRBV4-1 | TGCGCCAGCAGCCAAGATCAAGTACATTCACCCCTCCACTTT | CASSQDQVHSPLHF
TRBJ2-1 | TRBD1 | few | TRBV25-1 | TGTGCCAGCAGGCAGACAGGGTATCTCTACAATGAGCAGTTCTTC | CASRQTGYLYNEQFF
TRBJ2-6 | - | few | TRBV3-1 | TGTGCCAGCAGCCAACGATTTTGGGGGTCAAAGGCTGGGGCCAACGTCCTGACTTTC | CASSQRFWGSKAGANVLTF
TRBJ2-1 | TRBD1 | - | TRBV11-2 | TGTGCCAGCAGCCCAGACAGGGGCGGTTACAATGAGCAGTTCTTC | CASSPDRGGYNEQFF
TRBJ2-2 | - | - | TRBV5-5 | TGTGCCAGCAGCCGGGCGGGGCCGAACACCGGGGAGCTGTTTTTT | CASSRAGPNTGELFF
TRBJ2-5 | - | few | TRBV7-3 | TGTGCCAGCATCTCCGGAGAGTACCAAGAGACCCAGTACTTC | CASISGEYQETQYF
TRBJ2-1 | - | few | TRBV12-3/TRBV12-4 | TGTGCCAGCAGTTTCTACAGAACTTCCTACAATGAGCAGTTCTTC | CASSFYRTSYNEQFF
TRBJ2-2 | - | many | TRBV18 | TGTGCCAGCTCACCACGCACCGGGGAGCTGTTTTTT | CASSPRTGELFF
TRBJ2-7 | TRBD1 | many | TRBV29-1 | TGCAGCGTTGAAGATCGGGACAGCCCCTACGAGCAGTACTTC | CSVEDRDSPYEQYF
TRBJ1-4 | - | - | TRBV27 | TGTGCCAGCAGTCTACCCGGCGCCGTGGCAACTAATGAAAAACTGTTTTTT | CASSLPGAVATNEKLFF
TRBJ2-7 | TRBD2 | few | TRBV29-1 | TGCAGCGTGGGGACTAGCGGGAGTTGGTCCTACGAGCAGTACTTC | CSVGTSGSWSYEQYF
TRBJ1-1 | TRBD1 | many | TRBV20-1 | TGCAGTGCTAATGACAGGGGGCCATCCCTTAACACTGAAGCTTTCTTT | CSANDRGPSLNTEAFF
TRBJ1-1 | - | many | TRBV12-3/TRBV12-4 | TGTGCCAGCAGTCCATTTGCCCCGAACACTGAAGCTTTCTTT | CASSPFAPNTEAFF
TRBJ2-3 | - | - | TRBV12-3/TRBV12-4 | TGTGCCAGCAGTTTAGTCGGGACACGAAGCACAGATACGCAGTATTTT | CASSLVGTRSTDTQYF
TRBJ2-3 | TRBD2 | few | TRBV5-1 | TGCGCCAGCAGCTTGGGTCTAGCGGGGGTATATTCCACAGATACGCAGTATTTT | CASSLGLAGVYSTDTQYF
TRBJ2-7 | - | many | TRBV18 | TGTGCCAGCTCTTCGGAGACCATCTACGAGCAGTACTTC | CASSSETIYEQYF
TRBJ1-5 | TRBD1 | few | TRBV29-1 | TGCAGCGCCGGGACAGGGAATAGCAATCAGCCCCAGCATTTT | CSAGTGNSNQPQHF
TRBJ2-3 | - | - | TRBV10-3 | TGTGCCATCAGTGGCCGGAGCACAGATACGCAGTATTTT | CAISGRSTDTQYF
TRBJ1-1 | - | many | TRBV7-6 | TGTGCCAGCAGCTTCACGGGAGGTAGGGGGAACACTGAAGCTTTCTTT | CASSFTGGRGNTEAFF
TRBJ1-1 | - | - | TRBV7-9 | TGTGCCAGCAGCTTAAGGGAGGGGTACACTGAAGCTTTCTTT | CASSLREGYTEAFF
TRBJ2-7 | - | few | TRBV11-2 | TGTGCCAGCAGCTGGGAAATCTCCTACGAGCAGTACTTC | CASSWEISYEQYF
TRBJ1-4 | TRBD1 | - | TRBV5-1 | TGCGCCAGCAGCCAGGGGGCGACTAATGAAAAACTGTTTTTT | CASSQGATNEKLFF
TRBJ2-5 | TRBD2 | - | TRBV5-1 | TGCGCCAGCAGCTTGGGAGGGACTAGCGGGTACCAAGAGACCCAGTACTTC | CASSLGGTSGYQETQYF
TRBJ1-5 | - | few | TRBV12-3/TRBV12-4 | TGTGCCAGCAGTTTACAACAGGCGGGTAATCAGCCCCAGCATTTT | CASSLQQAGNQPQHF
TRBJ2-3 | - | - | TRBV15 | TGTGCCACCAGCAGAAGTCTCATAGATACGCAGTATTTT | CATSRSLIDTQYF
TRBJ2-5 | TRBD2 | - | TRBV7-3 | TGTGCCAGCAGCTTAACCTTGCGGGGGGGAGAGACCCAGTACTTC | CASSLTLRGGETQYF
TRBJ1-5 | - | - | TRBV5-1 | TGCGCCAGCAGCTTGGCCCCAGATCAGCCCCAGCATTTT | CASSLAPDQPQHF